This T cell receptor beta chain derives from a study of glioma-infiltrating T cells after dendritic cell vaccination. Data came from immunoSEQ multiplex PCR; TCRdb stores just in-frame clones and leaves some out. The sample has 45,000 to 50,000 clones; 85% are singletons. The CDR3 is 12 residues long. Germline loops: CDR1 MNHNS, CDR2 SASEGT. V was clipped by 6 bases and J by 8 bases, with 10 bases between them. None of the glioblastoma patients had an isocitrate dehydrogenase mutation. PBMC were collected before vaccination, two weeks after the third vaccination, and at progression. This chain joins TRBV6-1 and TRBJ1-4, with no clear D. The sample was blood, taken before dendritic cell vaccination. The TCR originated in a human donor with glioblastoma. CDR3: CASRDTAEKLFF. The DNA for the CDR3 is TGTGCCAGCAGAGACACGGCGGAAAAACTGTTTTTT.